Presented here are 19 T cell receptor beta chains from one specimen sequenced in a study of regulatory T cells in long-lasting Graves disease. Library construction for TCR beta used iRepertoire HTBI primers and Arm-PCR of CDR3 regions. TCRdb reprocessed the multiplex PCR reads with MiXCR, giving one entry per CDR3 protein. The data show a few hundred thousand distinct CDR3 sequences, 22% seen once. Time point defined: persistent/refractory GD, antithyroid drugs over 5 years with positive TRAb. PBMCs were the source of the RNA used for TCR sequencing. This material consisted of peripheral blood mononuclear cells (PBMCs), taken when the disease was refractory, from a patient treated with antithyroid drugs. These receptor sequences come from a female donor with Graves disease.

This clonotype was recorded at least ten times. The chain combines TRBV7-2 with TRBJ2-5; a possible D gene is TRBD2 (6 bases). In germline, CDR1 is SGHTA, CDR2 FQGNSA. The CDR3 has 14 residues. Trimming removed 6 bases from V and 5 bases from J, with 16 bases in between. CDR3 amino acids: CASRTRSGPETQYF. As DNA, the CDR3 is TGTGCCAGCAGGACAAGGAGCGGGCCGGAGACCCAGTACTTC.

This clonotype was counted at least ten times. The V call is TRBV11-2, the J call TRBJ2-7; D is unclear. This CDR3 spans 15 amino acids. The V and J ends lost 3 bases and 0 bases respectively, with 12 bases between them. Germline V gene sequence: CDR1 SGHAT, CDR2 FQNNGV. For the CDR3, the DNA is TGTGCCAGCAGCTTTGGCGCGAAGAGCTCCTACGAGCAGTACTTC. It yields the protein CASSFGAKSSYEQYF. The full variable domain, rest sourced from reference TRBV11-2 and TRBJ2-7, is EAGVAQSPRYKIIEKRQSVAFWCNPISGHATLYWYQQILGQGPKLLIQFQNNGVVDDSQLPKDRFSAERLKGVDSTLKIQPAKLEDSAVYLCASSFGAKSSYEQYFGPGTRLTVT.

This clonotype was recorded many times. The gene calls are TRBV10-2 and TRBJ2-7, with D hard to call. Germline CDR1 is WSHSY and CDR2 is SAAADI. Trimming left V 3 bases short and J 5 bases short, with 14 bases between. The CDR3 covers 14 residues. CDR3 amino acids: CASSDSPHPHEQYF. In nucleotides, the CDR3 is TGCGCCAGCAGTGACAGCCCGCACCCCCACGAGCAGTACTTC.

This clonotype came up a few times. The V call is TRBV20-1, the J call TRBJ1-4; the D gene is possibly TRBD1 (5 bases). In germline, CDR1 is DFQATT, CDR2 SNEGSKA (reference sequence). The CDR3 has 13 residues. The V and J ends lost 2 bases and 5 bases respectively, with 9 bases between them. The CDR3 here is CSARQGPNEKLFF. The CDR3 region has the DNA TGCAGTGCTAGACAGGGACCCAATGAAAAACTGTTTTTT.

This clonotype was seen repeatedly, ten times or more. J is TRBJ2-7 and V is TRBV9; a possible D gene is TRBD1 (5 bases). Germline CDR1 SGDLS, CDR2 YYNGEE. V was cut by 4 bases and J by 3 bases, with 17 bases left in between. The CDR3 loop spans 15 amino acids. CDR3 nucleotides: TGTGCCAGCAGCCTTGACAGCTCCTCTCTCTACGAGCAGTACTTC. Encoded protein: CASSLDSSSLYEQYF.

The chain employs TRBV6-2 or TRBV6-3 and TRBJ1-5; 12 positions agree with TRBD1. V was clipped by 2 bases and J by 4 bases; unmatched bases: 6. This CDR3 is 17 amino acids long. CDR1 and CDR2 (germline): MNHEY, SVGEGT. CDR3 bases: TGTGCCAGCAGTTACGGGGGGGACAGGGGGCTGAATCAGCCCCAGCATTTT. It codes for CASSYGGDRGLNQPQHF.

This clonotype has a count of ten or more. The rearrangement joins TRBV7-2 to TRBJ2-7; 8 nucleotides agree with TRBD2. Trimming cost V 2 bases and J 1 base; bases outside gene matches: 4. Germline values: CDR1 SGHTA, CDR2 FQGNSA. The length of the CDR3 is 15 residues. The CDR3 sequence is CASSLTSGSSYEQYF. The CDR3 coding sequence is TGTGCCAGCAGCTTAACGAGCGGGAGTTCCTACGAGCAGTACTTC.

This clonotype was seen only a few times. The CDR3 coding sequence is TGTGCCAGTAGTATCGCTAGCGACTCCTACGAGCAGTACTTC. This sequence encodes CASSIASDSYEQYF. V is TRBV19 and J is TRBJ2-7, with a weak D call TRBD2 (6 bases). The CDR3 spans 14 residues. Trimming took 3 bases from V and 0 from J, leaving 9 bases between them. Germline V gene lookup returns CDR1 LNHDA and CDR2 SQIVND (reference sequence).

This clonotype was seen repeatedly, ten times or more. The chain has TRBV6-5 and TRBJ2-7, with D possibly being TRBD1 or TRBD2 (5 bases each). This CDR3 comprises 20 residues. With 4 bases removed from V and 5 bases from J, the gap between germline ends came to 33 bases. Germline V gene data show CDR1 as MNHEY and CDR2 as SVGAGI. The CDR3 sequence: CASSSGNYRGHIEGIDEQYF. DNA of the CDR3: TGTGCCAGCAGTTCAGGAAATTACCGGGGCCACATTGAAGGTATCGACGAGCAGTACTTC.

This clonotype was seen repeatedly, ten times or more. The CDR3 DNA sequence: TGCGCCAGCAGCCGAGGGGGACGGGAAGGCTACACCTTC. Translated, it gives CASSRGGREGYTF. This rearrangement joins TRBV5-1 to TRBJ1-2; TRBD1 might be the D (6 bases). Germline assignment: CDR1 SGHRS and CDR2 YFSETQ. V dropped 4 bases and J dropped 8 bases, with 15 bases sitting between them. The CDR3 runs 13 residues. Drawing the rest from reference TRBV5-1 and TRBJ1-2, the complete variable domain is KAGVTQTPRYLIKTRGQQVTLSCSPISGHRSVSWYQQTPGQGLQFLFEYFSETQRNKGNFPGRFSGRQFSNSRSEMNVSTLELGDSALYLCASSRGGREGYTFGSGTRLTVV.

The rearrangement joins TRBV6-1 to TRBJ2-6; D call uncertain. The CDR3 is 16 residues long. Trimming cost V 6 bases and J 0 bases, with 12 bases left between them. Germline V lookup: CDR1 MNHNS, CDR2 SASEGT. The CDR3: CASRPATSSGANVLTF. The CDR3 nucleotides are TGTGCCAGCAGACCAGCCACGAGCTCTGGGGCCAACGTCCTGACTTTC.

CDR3 loop: CASSSWEGAQGEQYF. The CDR3 coding sequence is TGTGCCAGCAGTTCATGGGAGGGGGCCCAGGGCGAGCAGTACTTC. The rearrangement uses TRBV27 and TRBJ2-7; either TRBD1 or TRBD2 may fit D (7 bases each). The CDR3 sequence is 15 residues long. V was pared by 4 bases and J by 6 bases, with 19 bases between. Germline lookup yields CDR1 MNHEY and CDR2 SMNVEV (reference sequence).

This clonotype has at least ten counts. The genes are TRBV3-1 and TRBJ1-1; possibly TRBD1 for D (5 bases). The CDR3 runs 13 residues. The V gene lost 2 bases and the J gene lost 5 bases, with 9 bases spanning the gap. Germline V lookup: CDR1 LGHDT, CDR2 YNNKEL (reference sequence). The CDR3 nucleotides read TGTGCCAGCAGCCAAACGCAGGGTACTGAAGCTTTCTTT. Its translation is CASSQTQGTEAFF.

A few counts support this clonotype. This chain uses TRBV6-5 with TRBJ2-7; D might be TRBD1 or TRBD2, each matching 6 bases. CDR1 and CDR2 (germline): MNHEY, SVGAGI. The CDR3 sequence is 15 residues long. V shed 4 bases and J shed 5 bases, with 18 bases lying between them. The CDR3 sequence: CASSSPTRRGNEQYF. The CDR3, as DNA: TGTGCCAGCAGTTCCCCAACCAGGAGGGGGAACGAGCAGTACTTC.

This clonotype has a count of ten or more. The V gene is TRBV11-2, the J gene TRBJ2-5; TRBD2 aligns across 9 bases. This CDR3 contains 15 residues. Germline-derived CDR1 and CDR2 are SGHAT and FQNNGV. The J segment lost 4 bases and the V segment lost 2 bases, leaving 5 bases of the junction unmatched. The CDR3 loop is CASSLQGGRGETQYF. CDR3 sequence (DNA): TGTGCCAGCAGCTTACAAGGCGGGAGGGGAGAGACCCAGTACTTC.

This clonotype came up a few times. J is TRBJ2-7 and V is TRBV6-1; D is possibly TRBD1 or TRBD2 (5 bases each). Per germline, CDR1 MNHNS and CDR2 SASEGT. Trimming took 6 bases from V and 0 from J, leaving 15 bases between them. The CDR3 is 15 residues long. This CDR3 reads CASRGVSASSYEQYF. The CDR3 DNA sequence: TGTGCCAGCAGGGGGGTTAGCGCGAGCTCCTACGAGCAGTACTTC.

In its sample, this clonotype was seen a few times. The genes are TRBV15 and TRBJ1-1, with unresolved D. V shed 4 bases and J shed 0 bases, with 6 bases lying between them. The CDR3 loop spans 13 amino acids. Germline CDR1 reads LNHNV; CDR2 reads YYDKDF (reference sequence). The CDR3 spells CATSTGMNTEAFF. The DNA for the CDR3 is TGTGCCACCAGCACCGGGATGAACACTGAAGCTTTCTTT.

Only a few counts were recorded for this clonotype. This rearrangement joins TRBV2 to TRBJ2-1; 9 nucleotides agree with TRBD2. The CDR3 runs to 15 residues. Germline CDR1 reads SNHLY; CDR2 reads FYNNEI. Trimming removed 3 bases from V and 9 bases from J; junction bases left unmatched: 9. The CDR3 is CASSDRSGRVGEQFF. For the CDR3, the DNA is TGTGCCAGCAGTGACCGTAGCGGGAGAGTTGGTGAGCAGTTCTTC.

This clonotype was recorded a few times. The chain uses TRBV18 and TRBJ2-1, with no clear D. The CDR3 is made up of 16 amino acids. V lost 8 bases and J lost 4, with 21 bases in between. Germline V gene lookup returns CDR1 KGHSH and CDR2 LQKENI. In DNA, the CDR3 is TGTGCCAGCCAAGAAATCCAAACAACCCAATACAATGAGCAGTTCTTC. Protein product: CASQEIQTTQYNEQFF.